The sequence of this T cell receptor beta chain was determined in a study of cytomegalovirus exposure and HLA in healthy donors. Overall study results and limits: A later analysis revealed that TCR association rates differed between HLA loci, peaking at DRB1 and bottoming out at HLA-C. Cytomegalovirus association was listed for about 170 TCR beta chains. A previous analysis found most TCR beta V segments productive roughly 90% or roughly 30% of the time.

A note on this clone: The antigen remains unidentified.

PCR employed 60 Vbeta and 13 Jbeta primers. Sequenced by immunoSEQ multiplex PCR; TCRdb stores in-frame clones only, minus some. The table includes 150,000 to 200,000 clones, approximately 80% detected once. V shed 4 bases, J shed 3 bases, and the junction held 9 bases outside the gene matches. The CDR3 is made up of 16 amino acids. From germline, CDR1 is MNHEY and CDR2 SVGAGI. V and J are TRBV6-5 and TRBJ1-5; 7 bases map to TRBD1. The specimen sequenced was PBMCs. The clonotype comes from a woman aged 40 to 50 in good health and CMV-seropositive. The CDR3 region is CASSSSWDSVNQPQHF. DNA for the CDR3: TGTGCCAGCAGTTCTTCTTGGGACAGTGTCAATCAGCCCCAGCATTTT.